One and the same sample provided the 27 T cell receptor beta chains below, sequenced in a study of blood T cell repertoires in COVID-19. Sequenced by immunoSEQ multiplex PCR; TCRdb stores in-frame clones only, minus some. Counted here are tens of thousands of clones, about 88% occurring once; the ten biggest clones make up roughly a sixth. The sequencing sample was made of peripheral blood. Receptor source: a human donor in a cohort sampled during active COVID-19.

This sequence joins TRBV28 and TRBJ2-6, with D maybe TRBD1 (7 bases). V lost 5 bases and J lost 0, with 26 bases in between. The germline V gene has CDR1 MDHEN and CDR2 SYDVKM. The length of the CDR3 is 21 residues. CDR3 residues: CASSTQGGPLSPYSGANVLTF. CDR3 in DNA: TGTGCCAGCAGTACGCAGGGGGGACCCCTTTCCCCCTACTCTGGGGCCAACGTCCTGACTTTC.

This chain connects TRBV27 to TRBJ2-1; D is ambiguous. CDR1 MNHEY and CDR2 SMNVEV come from the germline V gene (reference sequence). The CDR3 extends over 13 amino acids. Trimming stripped 0 bases from V and 3 bases from J, with 3 bases between. The CDR3 loop is CASSLSSYNEQFF. The CDR3, as DNA: TGTGCCAGCAGTTTATCGAGCTACAATGAGCAGTTCTTC.

The CDR3 loop reads CASSGAGGNSPLHF. The CDR3 DNA sequence: TGCGCCAGCAGTGGGGCAGGGGGGAATTCACCCCTCCACTTT. The V and J genes are TRBV4-3 and TRBJ1-6; 7 bases align to TRBD1. The length of the CDR3 is 14 residues. Trimming cost V 6 bases and J 7 bases; bases outside gene matches: 6. CDR1 is LGHNA, CDR2 YSLEER, per germline.

The CDR3 nucleotides are TGTGCCAGCAGCCCCCGGACTAGCGGGGGGTACACAGATACGCAGTATTTT. As protein: CASSPRTSGGYTDTQYF. The genes are TRBV3-1 (or the pseudogene TRBV3-2) and TRBJ2-3; 14 bases fit TRBD2. Trimming cost V 4 bases and J 2 bases; bases outside gene matches: 5. The CDR3 has 17 residues. The germline V gene has CDR1 LGHDT and CDR2 YNNKEL (reference sequence).

This chain joins TRBV28 and TRBJ1-1; tentatively, D is TRBD1 (6 bases). The CDR3 has 13 amino acids. Trimming stripped 6 bases from V and 12 bases from J, with 20 bases between. CDR1 and CDR2 from the germline V gene are MDHEN and SYDVKM. CDR3 sequence reads: CASSFGQLRYSFF. The CDR3 DNA reads as TGTGCCAGCAGCTTTGGACAGCTAAGATATTCTTTCTTT.

V and J are TRBV6-2 or TRBV6-3 and TRBJ2-7; a possible D gene is TRBD2 (5 bases). The CDR3 spans 14 residues. V lost 2 bases to trimming and J lost 3 bases, with 11 bases between them. Germline V gene lookup returns CDR1 MNHEY and CDR2 SVGEGT. CDR3 residues: CASSYPDRGYEQYF. CDR3 sequence (DNA): TGTGCCAGCAGTTACCCGGACCGGGGCTACGAGCAGTACTTC.

The V call is TRBV18, the J call TRBJ2-2; TRBD2 agrees at 12 bases. The length of the CDR3 is 17 residues. Looked up from germline, CDR1 is KGHSH and CDR2 is LQKENI. V was clipped by 8 bases and J by 3 bases; unmatched bases: 10. CDR3 nucleotide sequence: TGTGCCAGCCCTGTCGGACTAGCGGGAAGTCACACCGGGGAGCTGTTTTTT. This translates into CASPVGLAGSHTGELFF.

V gene TRBV5-1 combines with J gene TRBJ2-6; 11 bases map to TRBD1. Germline CDR1 reads SGHRS; CDR2 reads YFSETQ. V lost 4 bases and J lost 0; bases outside the gene matches: 3. This CDR3 has 17 residues. DNA for the CDR3: TGCGCCAGCAGCATGGGGACAGGGGGCTCTGGGGCCAACGTCCTGACTTTC. Encoded protein: CASSMGTGGSGANVLTF.

In this sample, this clone turned up a few times. The gene calls are TRBV7-8 and TRBJ1-4; D perhaps matches TRBD1 (6 bases). The V end was cut by 1 base, the J end by 5 bases, with 11 bases between. CDR1 and CDR2 from the germline V gene are SGHVS and FQNEAQ. CDR3 size: 15 residues. The CDR3 here is CASSLVRGGNEKLFF. CDR3 nucleotide sequence: TGTGCCAGCAGCTTAGTTAGGGGGGGGAATGAAAAACTGTTTTTT.

V is TRBV7-3 and J is TRBJ2-1; 11 nucleotides align to TRBD1. Germline V CDR1 and CDR2: SGHTA, FQGTGA. The CDR3 contains 14 residues. V was clipped by 6 bases and J by 7 bases; unmatched bases: 5. CDR3 residues: CASSPGQGGNEQFF. The CDR3 DNA reads TGTGCCAGCAGTCCGGGACAGGGGGGTAATGAGCAGTTCTTC.

The rearrangement joins TRBV11-2 to TRBJ2-5, with TRBD2 as a possible D gene (6 bases). The CDR3 length is 13 residues. Germline V gene data show CDR1 as SGHAT and CDR2 as FQNNGV. The V gene lost 1 base and the J gene lost 7 bases, with 10 bases spanning the gap. In DNA form, the CDR3 reads TGTGCCAGCAGCTTAGTGACCGGGGGGACCCAGTACTTC. This codes for CASSLVTGGTQYF.

The V gene is TRBV5-6, the J gene TRBJ2-3; the match to TRBD1 covers 10 bases. The CDR3 totals 18 residues. The germline V gene has CDR1 SGHDT and CDR2 YYEEEE. The V segment lost 3 bases and the J segment 0 bases; nucleotides outside the gene matches: 10. DNA of the CDR3: TGTGCCAGCAGCTCCCGGGGACAGGGGAGATATAGCACAGATACGCAGTATTTT. Translation gives CASSSRGQGRYSTDTQYF.

This chain links TRBV7-8 with TRBJ1-6; 7 bases are shared with TRBD1. Germline CDR1 is SGHVS and CDR2 is FQNEAQ. This CDR3 is 15 amino acids long. The junction had 8 bases not matched to a gene; V was cut back by 5 bases and J by 7 bases. The CDR3 loop is CASSLRTGLNSPLHF. The CDR3 DNA is TGTGCCAGCAGCCTGAGGACAGGTCTCAATTCACCCCTCCACTTT.

Only a few counts were recorded for this clone. V is TRBV9 and J is TRBJ1-3; TRBD1 might be the D (5 bases). The V end lost 3 bases, the J end lost 0 bases, and 16 bases lay between the germline ends. The CDR3 length is 17 residues. The germline gives CDR1 SGDLS, CDR2 YYNGEE. The CDR3 reads CASSASLNRFSGNTIYF. CDR3 nucleotide sequence: TGTGCCAGCAGCGCCTCGCTCAACAGGTTCTCTGGAAACACCATATATTTT.

The sample holds one count of this clone. The chain has TRBV19 and TRBJ2-5; 7 bases map to TRBD1. This CDR3 has 13 residues. Germline-derived CDR1 and CDR2 are LNHDA and SQIVND (reference sequence). V lost 5 bases and J lost 3; bases outside the gene matches: 3. CDR3 amino acids: CASSVDREETQYF. In DNA, the CDR3 is TGTGCCAGTAGTGTCGACAGGGAAGAGACCCAGTACTTC.

V usage is TRBV20-1 and J usage is TRBJ2-7, with TRBD1 as a possible D gene (6 bases). This CDR3 is built from 15 residues. Trimming shortened V by 3 bases and J by 4 bases, and 19 bases separated the two germline ends. CDR1 and CDR2 from the germline V gene are DFQATT and SNEGSKA (reference sequence). The CDR3 nucleotides are TGCAGTGCTAGTATCCGGGACATCTCGTCTTACGAGCAGTACTTC. It is translated as CSASIRDISSYEQYF.

The V and J genes are TRBV12-3 or TRBV12-4 and TRBJ2-7; D is possibly TRBD1 (7 bases). The CDR3 contains 13 residues. V lost 6 bases to trimming and J lost 5 bases, with 14 bases between them. DNA of the CDR3: TGTGCCAGCAGCCACCTCAGGGGGGACGAGCAGTACTTC. It translates to CASSHLRGDEQYF.

For this clone: Sequence at one end of the junction differs from germline and may be a read error. The chain carries TRBV6-5 and TRBJ1-6, with 7 nucleotides matching TRBD1. The CDR3 extends over 14 amino acids. Germline V gives CDR1 MNHEY, CDR2 SVGAGI. CDR3: CASSQTGYNSPLHF. The CDR3 DNA reads as TGTGCCAGCAGTCAGACAGGGTATAACTCACCCCTCCACTTT.

The rearrangement links TRBV11-2 to TRBJ1-6; D not certain. The CDR3 has 12 amino acids. The germline gives CDR1 SGHAT, CDR2 FQNNGV. The ends were cut back, 1 base at V and 12 bases at J, with 7 bases in the middle. As DNA, the CDR3 is TGTGCCAGCAGCTTAGTGGAGGGACCCCTCCACTTT. Encoded protein: CASSLVEGPLHF.

This chain uses TRBV19 with TRBJ2-1; D perhaps matches TRBD1 (6 bases). The CDR3 runs 17 residues. Looked up from germline, CDR1 is LNHDA and CDR2 is SQIVND (reference sequence). Trimming shortened V by 4 bases and J by 9 bases, and 25 bases separated the two germline ends. CDR3 amino acids: CASSNGMGLAGRGEQFF. The CDR3 DNA follows: TGTGCCAGTAGTAACGGTATGGGGCTCGCTGGCAGGGGTGAGCAGTTCTTC.

The rearrangement links TRBV4-2 to TRBJ1-2; TRBD1 matches 10 bases. V lost 1 base to trimming and J lost 7 bases; unmatched junction nucleotides: 3. Germline loops: CDR1 LGHNA, CDR2 YNFKEQ. The CDR3 is made up of 14 amino acids. The CDR3: CASSQGRDRGGYTF. The CDR3 bases are TGTGCCAGCAGCCAAGGTCGGGACAGGGGTGGCTACACCTTC.

The chain joins TRBV6-4 to TRBJ2-3, with TRBD1 matching 8 bases. With V trimmed by 5 bases and J by 1 base, 11 bases remained unmatched. Germline CDR1 and CDR2: MRHNA and SNTAGT. The CDR3 runs to 17 residues. The CDR3 loop is CASSQQGGSRGTDTQYF. CDR3 bases: TGTGCCAGCAGTCAACAGGGGGGATCGCGGGGCACAGATACGCAGTATTTT.

The chain uses TRBV7-8 and TRBJ2-2; TRBD1 matches at 7 bases. V lost 5 bases and J lost 2; bases outside the gene matches: 5. CDR3 length: 15 residues. The germline CDR1 and CDR2 sequences are SGHVS and FQNEAQ. The CDR3 DNA sequence: TGTGCCAGCAGCAAGGACAGGTCAAACACCGGGGAGCTGTTTTTT. Its protein product is CASSKDRSNTGELFF.

The sample holds one count of this clone. The chain uses TRBV28 and TRBJ2-7; 7 nucleotides align to TRBD1. This CDR3 comprises 15 residues. V lost 3 bases and J lost 4; bases outside the gene matches: 9. The germline gives CDR1 MDHEN, CDR2 SYDVKM. The CDR3 spells CASSFSGTAEYEQYF. As DNA, the CDR3 is TGTGCCAGCAGTTTCTCCGGGACAGCTGAATACGAGCAGTACTTC.

This clone showed up just a few times. The gene calls are TRBV4-1 and TRBJ2-7; D remains unclear. V was pared by 1 base and J by 5 bases, with 3 bases between. This CDR3 is 11 amino acids long. The V gene's germline CDR1 is MGHRA and CDR2 YSYEKL. The CDR3 region is CASSQVNEQYF. The CDR3 DNA follows: TGCGCCAGCAGCCAAGTCAACGAGCAGTACTTC.

V usage is TRBV30 and J usage is TRBJ2-5, with D unclear. The CDR3 extends over 11 amino acids. CDR1 and CDR2 (germline): GTSNPN, SVGIG (reference sequence). Trimming cost V 4 bases and J 2 bases, with 5 bases left between them. CDR3 sequence reads: CAWNSQETQYF. In DNA, the CDR3 is TGTGCCTGGAATTCACAAGAGACCCAGTACTTC.

The chain carries TRBV7-9 and TRBJ2-4, with 8 positions matching TRBD1. Germline V gene lookup returns CDR1 SEHNR and CDR2 FQNEAQ (reference sequence). Trimming took 1 base from V and 9 from J; bases not matched to a gene: 5. The CDR3 runs to 14 residues. The DNA of the CDR3 is TGTGCCAGCAGCTTAGACCGGACAGGGCGCATTCAGTACTTC. Translated: CASSLDRTGRIQYF.